The 25 T cell receptor beta chains below come from one sample, sequenced in a study of control samples from healthy donors and cancer patients (TCRdb year 2020). Receptor amplification or capture employed the immunoSEQ multiplex PCR assay. This is the immuneACCESS table as TCRdb keeps it, with only in-frame sequences that have V and J called. A part of the clones is gone; compared with another copy, unresolved V genes explain less than half, and the rest is unexplained. This sample gives tens of thousands of clones in total; about 88% of them show up just once. Approximately 15% of the sample is held by the ten biggest clonotypes. The specimen sequenced was blood. These receptors originate from a woman in her 70s in good health.

The V call is TRBV19, the J call TRBJ1-5, with D perhaps matching TRBD1 (6 bases). The CDR3 is 13 residues long. V lost 8 bases, J lost 0 bases, and 8 bases lay in between. The germline CDR1 and CDR2 sequences are LNHDA and SQIVND (reference sequence). The CDR3 is CASGDTSNQPQHF. Written as DNA, the CDR3 is TGTGCCAGTGGGGACACTAGCAATCAGCCCCAGCATTTT.

The V gene is TRBV7-8, the J gene TRBJ1-4, with D unresolved. Trimming took 1 base from V and 0 from J, leaving 6 bases between them. The V gene's germline CDR1 is SGHVS and CDR2 FQNEAQ. The CDR3 totals 15 residues. The CDR3 nucleotides are TGTGCCAGCAGCTTAGTATCGGCAACTAATGAAAAACTGTTTTTT. This translates into CASSLVSATNEKLFF.

This clone occurred once. The V and J genes are TRBV10-3 and TRBJ2-1, with 7 bases lining up with TRBD2. CDR3 length: 16 residues. The V gene's germline CDR1 is ENHRY and CDR2 SYGVKD. V gave up 6 bases and J gave up 10 bases; unmatched junction bases: 18. The CDR3, as DNA: TGTGCCATCAGCGGGACCTTGGGACTATCAAGAGAAGAGCAGTTCTTC. Translating gives CAISGTLGLSREEQFF.

J is TRBJ1-2 and V is TRBV10-3; 9 bases are a match to TRBD1. Trimming at V came to 8 bases and at J to 8 bases, leaving 9 bases not matched to a gene. Germline CDR1 is ENHRY and CDR2 is SYGVKD. This CDR3 is 13 amino acids long. In DNA form, the CDR3 reads TGTGCCATCCGGGACAGGGTATTCGAGGGCTACACCTTC. This sequence encodes CAIRDRVFEGYTF.

The chain links TRBV7-9 to TRBJ1-5; D is unclear. The germline V gene encodes CDR1 SEHNR and CDR2 FQNEAQ (reference sequence). The CDR3 is made up of 16 amino acids. Trimming left V 1 base short and J 2 bases short, with 12 bases between. Here the CDR3 reads CASSLGRLEGNQPQHF. The CDR3 region has the DNA TGTGCCAGCAGCTTAGGCCGCCTCGAAGGCAATCAGCCCCAGCATTTT.

The rearrangement joins TRBV6-1 to TRBJ1-1; possibly TRBD1 for D (5 bases). The CDR3 is 16 amino acids. Per the germline V gene, CDR1 is MNHNS and CDR2 is SASEGT. The V end lost 1 base, the J end lost 0 bases, and 12 bases lay between the germline ends. The CDR3 loop is CASSEEAGRVNTEAFF. CDR3 sequence (DNA): TGTGCCAGCAGTGAAGAGGCAGGGAGGGTGAACACTGAAGCTTTCTTT.

This clone was seen a few times. The chain links TRBV19 to TRBJ1-5; D call uncertain. CDR1 is LNHDA, CDR2 SQIVND, per germline (reference sequence). V lost 8 bases and J 4 bases, leaving 15 bases between the germline ends. CDR3 length equals 14 residues. CDR3 in DNA: TGTGCCAGTGTGGCGCCAGAGAAGAATCAGCCCCAGCATTTT. This codes for CASVAPEKNQPQHF.

This rearrangement joins TRBV5-6 to TRBJ1-1; 7 bases match TRBD1. The V gene's germline CDR1 is SGHDT and CDR2 YYEEEE. This CDR3 has 15 amino acids. The junction had 10 bases not matched to a gene; V was cut back by 4 bases and J by 4 bases. Written as DNA, the CDR3 is TGTGCCAGCAGCCCCCGACAGGGATTCGGCACTGAAGCTTTCTTT. Protein: CASSPRQGFGTEAFF.

J is TRBJ2-3 and V is TRBV18; D is possibly TRBD2 (6 bases). The length of the CDR3 is 15 residues. Trimming removed 3 bases at V and 4 bases at J, with 14 bases between. Germline CDR1 and CDR2: KGHSH and LQKENI. The CDR3, as DNA: TGTGCCAGCTCACCTCAGCAACTAGCCGCAGATACGCAGTATTTT. This encodes CASSPQQLAADTQYF.

This clone was found once. The chain has TRBV18 and TRBJ1-1; D is uncertain. The V end lost 5 bases, the J end lost 2 bases, and 9 bases lay between the germline ends. The germline V gene encodes CDR1 KGHSH and CDR2 LQKENI. This CDR3 spans 13 amino acids. The CDR3 region has the DNA TGTGCCAGCTCAACCGGGAGAAACACTGAAGCTTTCTTT. Translated: CASSTGRNTEAFF.

This clone was recorded only once. This sequence joins TRBV3-1 (or the pseudogene TRBV3-2) and TRBJ2-2, with a possible D match to TRBD1 (5 bases). CDR1 and CDR2 (germline): LGHDT, YNNKEL (reference sequence). The V gene lost 2 bases and the J gene lost 6 bases, with 7 bases spanning the gap. This CDR3 is built from 13 residues. CDR3 region: CASSQLQAGELFF. The CDR3 nucleotides read TGTGCCAGCAGCCAATTACAGGCCGGGGAGCTGTTTTTT.

The V call is TRBV11-2, the J call TRBJ2-5; TRBD1 might be the D (6 bases). V lost 0 bases to trimming and J lost 3 bases, with 23 bases between them. Germline lookup yields CDR1 SGHAT and CDR2 FQNNGV. CDR3 size: 19 residues. Here the CDR3 reads CASSLDFGARQGSKETQYF. The CDR3 DNA is TGTGCCAGCAGCTTAGACTTTGGGGCGCGGCAGGGGTCGAAAGAGACCCAGTACTTC.

This chain uses TRBV23-1 with TRBJ2-1; perhaps TRBD1 as D (6 bases). TRBV23-1 is marked as an open reading frame, function uncertain. There are 11 residues in the CDR3. Trimming pared 6 bases from V and 14 bases from J, leaving 14 bases between. The CDR3 DNA reads as TGCGCCAGCAGCCGGGGACAAGTGGAGTTCTTC. Translation gives CASSRGQVEFF.

Only one count was recorded for this clone. CDR3 DNA: TGTGCCAGCAGCTTACGGCCACAGAGTAACCGGAACACCGGGGAGCTGTTTTTT. Its protein product is CASSLRPQSNRNTGELFF. The chain uses TRBV7-9 and TRBJ2-2; D call uncertain. CDR1 and CDR2 (germline): SEHNR, FQNEAQ (reference sequence). The CDR3 is 18 amino acids. V dropped 2 bases and J dropped 1 base, with 17 bases sitting between them.

The rearrangement joins TRBV16 to TRBJ1-1; D is undetermined. Germline CDR1 is KGHSY and CDR2 is FQNENV. The CDR3 spans 12 residues. V was clipped by 4 bases and J by 7 bases, with 10 bases between them. The CDR3 nucleotides read TGTGCCAGCAGCCGTATGCGGGGTGAAGCTTTCTTT. Translating gives CASSRMRGEAFF.

J is TRBJ1-1 and V is TRBV12-3 or TRBV12-4; D perhaps matches TRBD1 (6 bases). The length of the CDR3 is 13 residues. Trimming removed 4 bases at V and 2 bases at J, with 8 bases between. The CDR3, as DNA: TGTGCCAGCAGTTGGACAGCAAACACTGAAGCTTTCTTT. Translated: CASSWTANTEAFF.

This clone was seen ten or more times. The chain joins TRBV10-2 to TRBJ1-3; a possible D gene is TRBD1 (5 bases). The CDR3 is made up of 15 amino acids. CDR1 WSHSY and CDR2 SAAADI come from the germline V gene. Trimming shortened V by 6 bases and J by 0 bases, and 12 bases separated the two germline ends. CDR3 in DNA: TGCGCCAGCAGCAAACAGGAGTCCTCTGGAAACACCATATATTTT. Protein product: CASSKQESSGNTIYF.

The rearrangement uses TRBV6-5 and TRBJ1-3, with a weak D call TRBD1 (5 bases). Trimming left V 6 bases short and J 2 bases short, with 14 bases between. This CDR3 spans 15 amino acids. CDR1 and CDR2 from the germline V gene are MNHEY and SVGAGI. The CDR3 DNA is TGTGCCAGCAGGTCGACGGGGCAACCTGGAAACACCATATATTTT. Its protein is CASRSTGQPGNTIYF.

The chain employs TRBV7-8 and TRBJ1-2; 7 nucleotides line up with TRBD1. The V gene's germline CDR1 is SGHVS and CDR2 FQNEAQ. The CDR3 contains 15 residues. Trimming took 4 bases from V and 1 from J; bases not matched to a gene: 6. The CDR3 loop is CASSYLTGVNYGYTF. In nucleotides, the CDR3 is TGTGCCAGCAGCTACCTCACAGGGGTTAACTATGGCTACACCTTC.

The V gene is TRBV4-3, the J gene TRBJ1-2; D might be TRBD1 (6 bases). Looked up from germline, CDR1 is LGHNA and CDR2 is YSLEER. The V gene lost 1 base and the J gene lost 8 bases, with 20 bases spanning the gap. This CDR3 has 16 amino acids. CDR3 in amino acids: CASSQVSQGEGGGYTF. In nucleotides, the CDR3 is TGCGCCAGCAGCCAAGTCTCACAGGGAGAGGGAGGGGGCTACACCTTC.

The rearrangement links TRBV15 to TRBJ1-1; 7 bases line up with TRBD1. Germline V gene data show CDR1 as LNHNV and CDR2 as YYDKDF (reference sequence). The ends lost 0 bases at V and 7 bases at J; junction bases unmatched: 11. CDR3 length: 16 amino acids. The CDR3 sequence: CATSRDPYRGGGEAFF. CDR3 DNA sequence: TGTGCCACCAGCAGAGACCCCTACAGGGGTGGCGGTGAAGCTTTCTTT.

For the CDR3, the DNA is TGTGCCAGCAGCTTAGGGACTCTTGGGACAGGTATGAACACTGAAGCTTTCTTT. This translates into CASSLGTLGTGMNTEAFF. The V gene is TRBV7-2, the J gene TRBJ1-1; 8 nucleotides agree with TRBD1. The germline CDR1 and CDR2 sequences are SGHTA and FQGNSA. Losses at the gene ends were 1 base for V and 0 bases for J; bases not matched to a gene: 10. This CDR3 comprises 18 residues.

The rearrangement uses TRBV24-1 and TRBJ2-5; D possibly matches TRBD1 or TRBD2 (6 bases each). The germline V and J ends were trimmed by 5 bases and 5 bases, with 14 bases remaining between them. Germline V gene sequence: CDR1 KGHDR, CDR2 SFDVKD. The CDR3 is 14 residues long. The CDR3 nucleotides are TGTGCCACCAGTGTTGGGGGGCTCGGGGAGACCCAGTACTTC. As protein: CATSVGGLGETQYF.

The CDR3 DNA follows: TGCAGCGTTTTCATGGGCCAGGCCACTGAAGCTTTCTTT. This codes for CSVFMGQATEAFF. V and J are TRBV29-1 and TRBJ1-1; D is uncertain. The CDR3 totals 13 residues. Germline CDR1 reads SQVTM; CDR2 reads ANQGSEA. Trimming stripped 5 bases from V and 4 bases from J, with 14 bases between. Full variable domain (outside the CDR3, taken from reference TRBV29-1 and TRBJ1-1): SAVISQKPSRDICQRGTSLTIQCQVDSQVTMMFWYRQQPGQSLTLIATANQGSEATYESGFVIDKFPISRPNLTFSTLTVSNMSPEDSSIYLCSVFMGQATEAFFGQGTRLTVV.

The chain uses TRBV19 and TRBJ1-6, with D tentatively TRBD1 (5 bases). Germline CDR1 and CDR2: LNHDA and SQIVND (reference sequence). The CDR3 runs 12 residues. Trimming left V 5 bases short and J 9 bases short, with 8 bases between. The CDR3, as DNA: TGTGCCAGTAGTTCGGGGGTTTCACCCCTCCACTTT. Residues: CASSSGVSPLHF.